This TCR beta chain was sequenced in a study of T cells of healthy individuals. TCRdb fed the 5' RACE reads into MiXCR, producing one record per CDR3 protein. The top ten hold about 4.3% of the sample, which has fewer than 75,000 distinct CDR3 sequences, around 16% seen once. The sequence was collected from a human donor in good health.

CDR3: CASSLGFRGSGANVLTF. DNA for the CDR3: TGTGCCAGCAGCTTAGGTTTCAGGGGCTCTGGGGCCAACGTCCTGACTTTC. The chain carries TRBV11-2 and TRBJ2-6; possible D gene TRBD1, 6 bases. The CDR3 runs to 17 residues. Trimming took off 1 base at V and 0 bases at J, with 10 bases between the two ends. CDR1 and CDR2 from the germline V gene are SGHAT and FQNNGV.